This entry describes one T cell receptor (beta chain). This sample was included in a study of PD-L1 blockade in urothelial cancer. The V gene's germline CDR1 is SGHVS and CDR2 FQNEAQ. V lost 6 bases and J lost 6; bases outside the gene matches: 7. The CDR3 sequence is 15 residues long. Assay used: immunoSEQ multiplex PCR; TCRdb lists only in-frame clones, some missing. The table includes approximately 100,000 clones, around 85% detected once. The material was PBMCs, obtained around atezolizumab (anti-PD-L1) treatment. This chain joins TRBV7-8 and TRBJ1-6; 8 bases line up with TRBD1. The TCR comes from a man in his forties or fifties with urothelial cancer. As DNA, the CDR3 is TGTGCCAGCAGTTTAATCAGGGGGCCTAATTCACCCCTCCACTTT. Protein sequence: CASSLIRGPNSPLHF.